This T cell receptor (beta chain) was sequenced in a study of blood T cell repertoires in COVID-19. On the study more broadly: Acute and convalescent COVID-19 samples came from the United States, Italy and Spain.

In the authors' methods: Researchers report that nucleated cell counts were estimated from reference gene primer amplification. Clones were sequenced by immunoSEQ multiplex PCR, and TCRdb holds only the in-frame ones, with some missing. V and J calls and clone size come straight from that table; D and trimming were deduced from the DNA. The sample yields 48,000 or so clones, around 91% seen once. Germline CDR1 SGHRS, CDR2 YFSETQ. The CDR3 length is 14 residues. The J segment lost 0 bases and the V segment lost 7 bases, leaving 2 bases of the junction unmatched. Sample: peripheral blood. V is TRBV5-1 and J is TRBJ2-1; TRBD2 aligns across 9 bases. This receptor was identified in a human donor in a cohort sampled during active COVID-19. CDR3 coding DNA: TGCGCCAGCGGTAGCGGGAGCTCCTACAATGAGCAGTTCTTC. This encodes CASGSGSSYNEQFF.